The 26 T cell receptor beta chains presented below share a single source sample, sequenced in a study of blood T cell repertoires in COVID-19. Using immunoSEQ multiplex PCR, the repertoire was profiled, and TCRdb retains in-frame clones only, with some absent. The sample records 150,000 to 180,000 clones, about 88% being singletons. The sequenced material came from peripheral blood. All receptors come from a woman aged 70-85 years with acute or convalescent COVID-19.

CDR3 coding DNA: TGTGCCAGCAGGGGACTGCATAATGAAAAACTGTTTTTT. Translating it yields CASRGLHNEKLFF. J is TRBJ1-4 and V is TRBV6-5, with D possibly TRBD1 on 5 matching bases. The V end was cut by 6 bases, the J end by 4 bases, with 9 bases between. Per germline, CDR1 MNHEY and CDR2 SVGAGI. This CDR3 is built from 13 residues.

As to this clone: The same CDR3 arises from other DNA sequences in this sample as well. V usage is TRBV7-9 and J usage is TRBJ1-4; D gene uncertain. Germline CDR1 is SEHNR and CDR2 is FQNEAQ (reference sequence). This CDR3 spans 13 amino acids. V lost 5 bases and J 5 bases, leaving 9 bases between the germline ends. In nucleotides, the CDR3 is TGTGCCAGCAGCCTAGGAGCGAATGAAAAACTGTTTTTT. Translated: CASSLGANEKLFF.

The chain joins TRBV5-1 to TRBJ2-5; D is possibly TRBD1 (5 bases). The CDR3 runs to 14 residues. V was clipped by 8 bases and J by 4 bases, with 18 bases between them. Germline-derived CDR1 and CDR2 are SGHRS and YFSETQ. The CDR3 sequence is CASSQRTSGETQYF. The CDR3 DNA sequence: TGCGCCAGTTCCCAACGGACAAGTGGAGAGACCCAGTACTTC.

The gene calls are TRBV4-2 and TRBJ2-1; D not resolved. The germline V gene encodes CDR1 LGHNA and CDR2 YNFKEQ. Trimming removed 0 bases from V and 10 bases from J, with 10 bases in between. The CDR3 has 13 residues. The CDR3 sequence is CASSQDSPGEQFF. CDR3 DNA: TGTGCCAGCAGCCAAGATTCCCCCGGGGAGCAGTTCTTC.

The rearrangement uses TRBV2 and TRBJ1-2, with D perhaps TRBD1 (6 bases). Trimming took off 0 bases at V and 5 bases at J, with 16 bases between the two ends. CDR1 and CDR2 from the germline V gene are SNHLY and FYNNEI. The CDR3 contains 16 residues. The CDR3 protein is CASSEARRGASYGYTF. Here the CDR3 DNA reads TGTGCCAGCAGTGAAGCAAGACGGGGGGCAAGTTATGGCTACACCTTC. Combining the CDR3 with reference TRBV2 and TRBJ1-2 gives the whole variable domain EPEVTQTPSHQVTQMGQEVILRCVPISNHLYFYWYRQILGQKVEFLVSFYNNEISEKSEIFDDQFSVERPDGSNFTLKIRSTKLEDSAMYFCASSEARRGASYGYTFGSGTRLTVV.

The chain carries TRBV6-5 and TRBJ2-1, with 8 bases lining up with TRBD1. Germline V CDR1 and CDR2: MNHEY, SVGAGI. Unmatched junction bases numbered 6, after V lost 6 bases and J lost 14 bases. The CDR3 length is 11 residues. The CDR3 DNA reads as TGTGCCAGCAGACTGGACAGGGCGGAGTTCTTC. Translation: CASRLDRAEFF.

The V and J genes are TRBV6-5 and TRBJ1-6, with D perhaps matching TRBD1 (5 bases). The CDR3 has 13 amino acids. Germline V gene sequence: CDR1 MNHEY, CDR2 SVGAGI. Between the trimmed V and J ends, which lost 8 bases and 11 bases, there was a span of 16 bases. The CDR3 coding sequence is TGTGCCAGCTCCCGGGACTTTAACGCACCCCTCCACTTT. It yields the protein CASSRDFNAPLHF.

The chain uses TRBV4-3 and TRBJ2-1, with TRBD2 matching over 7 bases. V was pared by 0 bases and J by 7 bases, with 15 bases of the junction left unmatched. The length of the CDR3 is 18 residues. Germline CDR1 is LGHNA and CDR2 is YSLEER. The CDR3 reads CASSQDHRTRALRNEQFF. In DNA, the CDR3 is TGCGCCAGCAGCCAAGACCACCGGACTAGGGCTTTGAGGAATGAGCAGTTCTTC.

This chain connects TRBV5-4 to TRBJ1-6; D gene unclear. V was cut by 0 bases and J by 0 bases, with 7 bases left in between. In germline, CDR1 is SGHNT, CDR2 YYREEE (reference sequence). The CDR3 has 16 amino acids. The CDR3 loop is CASSLGASSYNSPLHF. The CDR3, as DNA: TGTGCCAGCAGCTTGGGGGCAAGCTCCTATAATTCACCCCTCCACTTT. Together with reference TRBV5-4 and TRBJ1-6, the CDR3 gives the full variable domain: ETGVTQSPTHLIKTRGQQVTLRCSSQSGHNTVSWYQQALGQGPQFIFQYYREEENGRGNFPPRFSGLQFPNYSSELNVNALELDDSALYLCASSLGASSYNSPLHFGNGTRLTVT.

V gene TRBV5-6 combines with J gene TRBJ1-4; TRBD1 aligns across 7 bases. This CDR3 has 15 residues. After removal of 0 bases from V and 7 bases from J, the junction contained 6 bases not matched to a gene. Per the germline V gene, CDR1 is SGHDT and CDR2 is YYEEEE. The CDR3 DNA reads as TGTGCCAGCAGCTTGGGGCTACAGGGGATTGAAAAACTGTTTTTT. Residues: CASSLGLQGIEKLFF.

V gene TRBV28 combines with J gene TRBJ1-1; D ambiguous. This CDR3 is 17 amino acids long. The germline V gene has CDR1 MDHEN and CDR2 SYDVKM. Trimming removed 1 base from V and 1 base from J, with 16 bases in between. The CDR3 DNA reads TGTGCCAGCAGTTTATCCCTCAAAACACCAAAGAACACTGAAGCTTTCTTT. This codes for CASSLSLKTPKNTEAFF. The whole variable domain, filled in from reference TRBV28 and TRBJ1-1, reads DVKVTQSSRYLVKRTGEKVFLECVQDMDHENMFWYRQDPGLGLRLIYFSYDVKMKEKGDIPEGYSVSREKKERFSLILESASTNQTSMYLCASSLSLKTPKNTEAFFGQGTRLTVV.

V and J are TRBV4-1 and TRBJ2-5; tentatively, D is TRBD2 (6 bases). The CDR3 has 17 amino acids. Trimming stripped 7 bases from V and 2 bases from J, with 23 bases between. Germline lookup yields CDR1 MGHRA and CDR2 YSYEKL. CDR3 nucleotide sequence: TGCGCCAGCAATTCTATTGGACCCCTGGGGGGACAAGAGACCCAGTACTTC. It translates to CASNSIGPLGGQETQYF.

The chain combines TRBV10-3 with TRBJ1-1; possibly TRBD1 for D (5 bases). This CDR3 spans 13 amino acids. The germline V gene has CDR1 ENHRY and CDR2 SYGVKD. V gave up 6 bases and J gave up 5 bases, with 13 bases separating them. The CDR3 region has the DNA TGTGCCATCAGCCCCCAGGGAAGTACTGAAGCTTTCTTT. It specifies CAISPQGSTEAFF.

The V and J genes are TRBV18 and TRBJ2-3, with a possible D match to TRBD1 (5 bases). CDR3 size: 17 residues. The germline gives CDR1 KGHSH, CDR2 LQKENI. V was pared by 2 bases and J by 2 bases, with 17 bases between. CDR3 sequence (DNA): TGTGCCAGCTCACCATTGGTATCGGGCGGACACACAGATACGCAGTATTTT. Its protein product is CASSPLVSGGHTDTQYF.

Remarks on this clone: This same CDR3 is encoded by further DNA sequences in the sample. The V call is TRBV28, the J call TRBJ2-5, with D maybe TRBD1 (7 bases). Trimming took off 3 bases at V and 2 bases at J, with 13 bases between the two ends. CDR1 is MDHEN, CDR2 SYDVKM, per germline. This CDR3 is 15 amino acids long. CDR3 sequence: CASSFSSGGQETQYF. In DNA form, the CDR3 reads TGTGCCAGCAGTTTTTCGTCAGGGGGGCAAGAGACCCAGTACTTC. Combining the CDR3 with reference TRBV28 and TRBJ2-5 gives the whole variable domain DVKVTQSSRYLVKRTGEKVFLECVQDMDHENMFWYRQDPGLGLRLIYFSYDVKMKEKGDIPEGYSVSREKKERFSLILESASTNQTSMYLCASSFSSGGQETQYFGPGTRLLVL.

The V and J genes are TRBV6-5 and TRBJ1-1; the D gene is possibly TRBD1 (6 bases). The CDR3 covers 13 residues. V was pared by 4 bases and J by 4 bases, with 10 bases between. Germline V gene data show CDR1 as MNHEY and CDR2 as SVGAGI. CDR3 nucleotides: TGTGCCAGCAGTTCAACAGGGACCACTGAAGCTTTCTTT. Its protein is CASSSTGTTEAFF.

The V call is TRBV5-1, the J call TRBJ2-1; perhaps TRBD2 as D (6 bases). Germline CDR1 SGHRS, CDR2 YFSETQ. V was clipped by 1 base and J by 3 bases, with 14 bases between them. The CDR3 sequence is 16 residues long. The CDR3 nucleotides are TGCGCCAGCAGCTTGATCGGAGGGGCCAACTACAATGAGCAGTTCTTC. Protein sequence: CASSLIGGANYNEQFF.

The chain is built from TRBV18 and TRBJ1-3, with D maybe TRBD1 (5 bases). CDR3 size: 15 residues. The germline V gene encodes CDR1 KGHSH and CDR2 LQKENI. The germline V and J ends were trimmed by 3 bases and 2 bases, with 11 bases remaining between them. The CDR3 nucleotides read TGTGCCAGCTCACCTGATTTGGGGCCTGGAAACACCATATATTTT. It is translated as CASSPDLGPGNTIYF.

The CDR3 loop reads CASSLGTANTEAFF. The CDR3 DNA reads TGTGCCAGCAGCTTAGGGACAGCGAACACTGAAGCTTTCTTT. The rearrangement links TRBV7-9 to TRBJ1-1, with D perhaps matching TRBD1 (6 bases). This CDR3 has 14 residues. The V end was cut by 1 base, the J end by 1 base, with 7 bases between. Germline lookup yields CDR1 SEHNR and CDR2 FQNEAQ (reference sequence).

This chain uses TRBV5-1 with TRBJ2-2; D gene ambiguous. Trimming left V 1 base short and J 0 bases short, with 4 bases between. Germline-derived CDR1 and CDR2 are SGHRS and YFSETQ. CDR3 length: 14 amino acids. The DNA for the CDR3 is TGCGCCAGCAGCTTGCCAGCGAACACCGGGGAGCTGTTTTTT. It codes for CASSLPANTGELFF.

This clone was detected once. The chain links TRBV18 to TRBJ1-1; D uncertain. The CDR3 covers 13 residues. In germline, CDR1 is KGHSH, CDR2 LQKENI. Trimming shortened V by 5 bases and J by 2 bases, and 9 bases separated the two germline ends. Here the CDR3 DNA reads TGTGCCAGCTCATTCGGGGAAAACACTGAAGCTTTCTTT. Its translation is CASSFGENTEAFF. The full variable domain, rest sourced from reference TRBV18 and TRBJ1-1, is NAGVMQNPRHLVRRRGQEARLRCSPMKGHSHVYWYRQLPEEGLKFMVYLQKENIIDESGMPKERFSAEFPKEGPSILRIQQVVRGDSAAYFCASSFGENTEAFFGQGTRLTVV.

In DNA, the CDR3 is TGTGCCAGCAGTTACGATGGGAGTATGCATCAGCCCCAGCATTTT. This codes for CASSYDGSMHQPQHF. This chain uses TRBV6-7 with TRBJ1-5; D gene uncertain. TRBV6-7 is reported as an ORF; its role is uncertain. This CDR3 region has 15 residues. V dropped 2 bases and J dropped 5 bases, with 13 bases sitting between them.

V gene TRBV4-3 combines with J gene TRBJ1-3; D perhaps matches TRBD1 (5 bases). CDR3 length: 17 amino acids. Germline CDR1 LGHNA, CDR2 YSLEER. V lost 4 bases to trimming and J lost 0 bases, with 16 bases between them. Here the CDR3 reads CASSPTWDSRSGNTIYF. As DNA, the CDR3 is TGCGCCAGCAGCCCGACCTGGGACTCCCGCTCTGGAAACACCATATATTTT.

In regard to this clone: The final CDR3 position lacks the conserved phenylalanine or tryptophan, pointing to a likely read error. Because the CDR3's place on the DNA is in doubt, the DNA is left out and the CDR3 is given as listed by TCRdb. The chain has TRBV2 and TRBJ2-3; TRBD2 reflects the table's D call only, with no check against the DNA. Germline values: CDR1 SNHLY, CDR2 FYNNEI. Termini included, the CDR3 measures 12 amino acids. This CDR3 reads CASTLDSSPVRI.

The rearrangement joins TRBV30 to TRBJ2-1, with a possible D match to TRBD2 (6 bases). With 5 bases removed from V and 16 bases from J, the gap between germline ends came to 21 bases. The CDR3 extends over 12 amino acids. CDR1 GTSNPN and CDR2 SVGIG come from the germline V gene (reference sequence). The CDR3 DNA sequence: TGTGCCTGGGATTGGGGACTCTATAACCTATTCTTC. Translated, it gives CAWDWGLYNLFF.

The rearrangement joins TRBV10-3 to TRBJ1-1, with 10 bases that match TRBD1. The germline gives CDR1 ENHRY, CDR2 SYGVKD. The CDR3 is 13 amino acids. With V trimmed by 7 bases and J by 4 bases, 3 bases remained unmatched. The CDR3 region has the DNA TGTGCCATCACCAGGACAGGGGGCACTGAAGCTTTCTTT. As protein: CAITRTGGTEAFF.